These T cell receptor beta chains were read from a single sample in a study of blood T cell repertoires in COVID-19. Some clones are missing from TCRdb's copy, which holds only in-frame ones; the method was immunoSEQ multiplex PCR. The table includes tens of thousands of clones, 70% to 90% detected once. Sequences were obtained from peripheral blood. Source of these receptors: a woman older than 75 with active COVID-19. CDR3s include the opening cysteine and the closing phenylalanine or tryptophan. Each record gives: clone size, J gene, V gene, D gene, CDR3 DNA, CDR3 protein. D genes are given only for firm matches. Part of the rows lack a size; the others show once, few, many or a class for expanded clones.

size: .; J: TRBJ2-5; V: TRBV9; D: .; DNA: TGTGCCAGCAGCGTAGAGGTCGGAGGCGGGACCCAGTACTTC; CDR3: CASSVEVGGGTQYF
size: .; J: TRBJ2-7; V: TRBV5-1; D: .; DNA: TGCGCCAGCAGCCCGACGACACTGAGGGGGAACGACGAGCAGTACTTC; CDR3: CASSPTTLRGNDEQYF
size: .; J: TRBJ2-5; V: TRBV6-6; D: .; DNA: TGTGCCAGCAGTGAGCAGGCTCAAGAGACCCAGTACTTC; CDR3: CASSEQAQETQYF
size: .; J: TRBJ2-1; V: TRBV3-1/TRBV3-2; D: .; DNA: TGTGCCAGCAGTCCAAAGACAGGCCAAGGGTACAATGAGCAGTTCTTC; CDR3: CASSPKTGQGYNEQFF
size: .; J: TRBJ2-1; V: TRBV4-3; D: TRBD1; DNA: TGCGCCAGCAGCCAAGCCACAGGGGGCGGGGGCAATGAGCAGTTCTTC; CDR3: CASSQATGGGGNEQFF
size: .; J: TRBJ2-7; V: TRBV7-9; D: .; DNA: TGTGCCAGCAGCCCAGGGGGGCACGAGCAGTACTTC; CDR3: CASSPGGHEQYF
size: .; J: TRBJ1-4; V: TRBV10-2; D: .; DNA: TGCGCCAGCAGGGGGGGGCAGGGGCGTGAAAAACTGTTTTTT; CDR3: CASRGGQGREKLFF
size: .; J: TRBJ1-2; V: TRBV5-1; D: .; DNA: TGCGCCAGCAGCCCCCGCGGGGATGGCTACACCTTC; CDR3: CASSPRGDGYTF
size: .; J: TRBJ2-7; V: TRBV29-1; D: TRBD1; DNA: TGCAGCGTTGACGAAACGGGACAGGGGTACGAGCAGTACTTC; CDR3: CSVDETGQGYEQYF
size: .; J: TRBJ2-7; V: TRBV4-3; D: TRBD1; DNA: TGCGCCAGCAGCACGGGGACAGCGTTACCCTACGAGCAGTACTTC; CDR3: CASSTGTALPYEQYF
size: few; J: TRBJ1-5; V: TRBV2; D: TRBD1; DNA: TGTGCCAGCAGCCGACAGGGAAGCAATCAGCCCCAGCATTTT; CDR3: CASSRQGSNQPQHF
size: .; J: TRBJ2-7; V: TRBV5-4; D: .; DNA: TGTGCCAGCAGCTTGGCGGGAGAAGGTTACGAGCAGTACTTC; CDR3: CASSLAGEGYEQYF
size: .; J: TRBJ2-2; V: TRBV14; D: .; DNA: TGTGCCAGCAGCCCCTTCCCCCCCGGGTACACCGGGGAGCTGTTTTTT; CDR3: CASSPFPPGYTGELFF
size: .; J: TRBJ1-6; V: TRBV10-3; D: .; DNA: TGTGCCATCAGTGAAACTGGACAGAGTAATTCACCCCTCCACTTT; CDR3: CAISETGQSNSPLHF
size: .; J: TRBJ2-1; V: TRBV28; D: .; DNA: TGTGCCAGCAGTAAACCAGACAGACACAATGAGCAGTTCTTC; CDR3: CASSKPDRHNEQFF
size: .; J: TRBJ2-7; V: TRBV18; D: .; DNA: TGTGCCAGCTCACCACCGGTTCGTGGTCTAGCGTACGAGCAGTACTTC; CDR3: CASSPPVRGLAYEQYF
size: .; J: TRBJ2-1; V: TRBV28; D: TRBD2; DNA: TGTGCCAGCGCCCTACTAGCGCCGAGCTCCTACAATGAGCAGTTCTTC; CDR3: CASALLAPSSYNEQFF
size: .; J: TRBJ2-5; V: TRBV29-1; D: .; DNA: TGCAGCGTTGTACAGGGAGAGACCCAGTACTTC; CDR3: CSVVQGETQYF
size: .; J: TRBJ1-3; V: TRBV3-1/TRBV3-2; D: .; DNA: TGTGCCAGCAGCGTGAGGGGAGCAGGGAGGATAGGAAACACCATATATTTT; CDR3: CASSVRGAGRIGNTIYF
size: once; J: TRBJ2-5; V: TRBV7-3; D: TRBD1; DNA: TGTGCCAGCAGCAGCCGGGGTCAGGGGGCCCAGTACTTC; CDR3: CASSSRGQGAQYF
size: few; J: TRBJ2-5; V: TRBV20-1; D: .; DNA: TGCAGTGCTAGAGCCGGAGAGACCCAGTACTTC; CDR3: CSARAGETQYF
size: .; J: TRBJ2-1; V: TRBV10-3; D: TRBD2; DNA: TGTGCCATCGCCTCGACTAGCGGGAGCAGGAAGGGGAATGAGCAGTTCTTC; CDR3: CAIASTSGSRKGNEQFF
size: .; J: TRBJ1-1; V: TRBV5-5; D: .; DNA: TGTGCCAGCAGGCGAATCCCGGGGAACACTGAAGCTTTCTTT; CDR3: CASRRIPGNTEAFF
size: few; J: TRBJ2-7; V: TRBV6-6; D: TRBD1; DNA: TGTGCCAGCAGGGACAGGCGGTACGAGCAGTACTTC; CDR3: CASRDRRYEQYF
size: .; J: TRBJ2-3; V: TRBV7-9; D: .; DNA: TGTGCCAGCAGCCTACGGGAGTTTATAGATACGCAGTATTTT; CDR3: CASSLREFIDTQYF
size: few; J: TRBJ1-3; V: TRBV15; D: TRBD1; DNA: TGTGCCACCGGGGACAGGGGAAACACCATATATTTT; CDR3: CATGDRGNTIYF
size: .; J: TRBJ2-2; V: TRBV28; D: TRBD1; DNA: TGTGCCAGCAGTCCGGACAGGCCGGCCACCGGGGAGCTGTTTTTT; CDR3: CASSPDRPATGELFF
size: once; J: TRBJ2-1; V: TRBV27; D: TRBD2; DNA: TGTGCCAGCAGGACGGGACTAGCGGGAGGAGGTGACCACAATGAGCAGTTCTTC; CDR3: CASRTGLAGGGDHNEQFF
size: .; J: TRBJ2-3; V: TRBV6-6; D: .; DNA: TGTGCCAGCAGTGTCAACACAGATACGCAGTATTTT; CDR3: CASSVNTDTQYF
size: .; J: TRBJ1-2; V: TRBV5-1; D: TRBD1; DNA: TGCGCCAGCAGCTTTCAGGGGGCGGAGGATGGCTACACCTTC; CDR3: CASSFQGAEDGYTF
size: .; J: TRBJ2-7; V: TRBV5-1; D: TRBD1; DNA: TGCGCCAGCAGCACCACCGGGACAGGGGGCGCATACGAGCAGTACTTC; CDR3: CASSTTGTGGAYEQYF
size: .; J: TRBJ2-3; V: TRBV6-1; D: TRBD2; DNA: TGTGCCAGCAGTGAACCTAGCGGGCAAAGGGATACGCAGTATTTT; CDR3: CASSEPSGQRDTQYF
size: .; J: TRBJ2-1; V: TRBV18; D: TRBD1; DNA: TGTGCCGCCCCTAAGGACAGGGGTGGGAATGAGCAGTTCTTC; CDR3: CAAPKDRGGNEQFF
size: .; J: TRBJ2-7; V: TRBV2; D: TRBD2; DNA: TGTGCCAGCAGTGTTACTAGCGGGAGTAGGTCCTACGAGCAGTACTTC; CDR3: CASSVTSGSRSYEQYF
size: .; J: TRBJ2-7; V: TRBV28; D: TRBD1; DNA: TGTGCCAGCAGCCCATTTGACAGGGGGGCATACGAGCAGTACTTC; CDR3: CASSPFDRGAYEQYF
size: .; J: TRBJ2-1; V: TRBV28; D: TRBD2; DNA: TGTGCCAGCAGTTTCAATAGCGGGAGGGCTTACAATGAGCAGTTCTTC; CDR3: CASSFNSGRAYNEQFF
size: .; J: TRBJ1-6; V: TRBV2; D: .; DNA: TGTGCCAGCAGAGAGACAGGACTCAATTCACCCCTCCACTTT; CDR3: CASRETGLNSPLHF
size: .; J: TRBJ2-7; V: TRBV6-6; D: TRBD2; DNA: TGTGCCAGCATGGCGGGAGGTGCCTACGAGCAGTACTTC; CDR3: CASMAGGAYEQYF
size: .; J: TRBJ2-1; V: TRBV6-2/TRBV6-3; D: .; DNA: TGTGCCAGCAGTCTCAGGCAGACTATAAACAATGAGCAGTTCTTC; CDR3: CASSLRQTINNEQFF
size: .; J: TRBJ2-7; V: TRBV7-2; D: .; DNA: TGTGCCAGCAGCTTCGGCGGGATGCTTAGCTACGAGCAGTACTTC; CDR3: CASSFGGMLSYEQYF
size: .; J: TRBJ2-7; V: TRBV4-3; D: TRBD2; DNA: TGCGCCAGCAGCCCACTTAGGGCTAGCGGCGAGCAGTACTTC; CDR3: CASSPLRASGEQYF